This record concerns one TCR beta chain sequence. Repertoires were generated with immunoSEQ multiplex PCR, while TCRdb's copy carries only in-frame clones and drops some. The table has roughly 500,000 clones, about 95% seen once. This entry belongs to a study of shared clonotypes between healthy human individuals. Splitting of CD4+ cells produced CD45RA+ naive and CD45RA-negative memory subsets. The receptor was derived from a woman aged 25 to 39 in good health. The material sequenced was naive CD4+ T cells sorted from blood. Subset of the sample: CD45RA+ positively selected.

The DNA of the CDR3 is TGCGCCAGCAACCGGACAGGGGGTCGTCAGCCCCAGCATTTT. Its protein is CASNRTGGRQPQHF. V is TRBV10-1 and J is TRBJ1-5, with 10 positions matching TRBD1. The germline V gene encodes CDR1 WNHNN and CDR2 SYGVQD (reference sequence). V dropped 7 bases and J dropped 6; count of bases not matched to a gene: 6. This CDR3 spans 14 amino acids.